This note documents a single T cell receptor (beta chain) sequence. CDR1 and CDR2 (germline): SGHAT, FQNNGV. Trimming left V 2 bases short and J 5 bases short, with 13 bases between. The CDR3 runs 15 residues. Clones were sequenced by immunoSEQ multiplex PCR, and TCRdb holds only the in-frame ones, with some missing. Seen here are around 330,000 clones, around nine tenths observed once, and the top ten hold approximately 4%. The sample comes from a study of blood T cell repertoires in COVID-19. Sequencing was performed on peripheral blood. The source of this sequence is a woman aged 45-65 years with active or convalescent COVID-19. The gene calls are TRBV11-2 and TRBJ2-1; D perhaps matches TRBD2 (6 bases). The CDR3 coding sequence is TGTGCCAGCAGCTTATTCGGGGGTCGGCACAATGAGCAGTTCTTC. It codes for CASSLFGGRHNEQFF. The variable domain in full, with the rest retrieved from reference TRBV11-2 and TRBJ2-1, is EAGVAQSPRYKIIEKRQSVAFWCNPISGHATLYWYQQILGQGPKLLIQFQNNGVVDDSQLPKDRFSAERLKGVDSTLKIQPAKLEDSAVYLCASSLFGGRHNEQFFGPGTRLTVL.